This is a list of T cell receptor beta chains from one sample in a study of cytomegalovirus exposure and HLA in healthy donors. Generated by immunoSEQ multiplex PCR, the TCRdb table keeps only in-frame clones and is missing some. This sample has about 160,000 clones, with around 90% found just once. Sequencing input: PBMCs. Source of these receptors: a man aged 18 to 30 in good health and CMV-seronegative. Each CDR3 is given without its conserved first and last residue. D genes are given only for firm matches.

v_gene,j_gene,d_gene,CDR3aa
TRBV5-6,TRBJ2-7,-,ASSYSPSGVTSSHEQY
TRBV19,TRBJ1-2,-,ASSTQGSKGYT
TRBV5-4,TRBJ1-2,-,ASSRPQDYGYT
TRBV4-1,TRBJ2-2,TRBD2,ASSQILAGVPSNTGELF
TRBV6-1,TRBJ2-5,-,ASSRSGETQY
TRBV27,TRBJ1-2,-,ASSLAGWGPNYGYT
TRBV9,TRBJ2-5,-,ASSLQGYQETQY
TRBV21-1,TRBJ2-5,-,ASSRPDTKVLETQY
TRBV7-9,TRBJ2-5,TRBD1,ASSSDRGLETQY
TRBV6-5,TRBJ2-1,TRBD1,ASSRDRGPYNEQF
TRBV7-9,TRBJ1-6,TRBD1,ASSTPGTGGSSPLH
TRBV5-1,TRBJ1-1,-,ASSLARQPNTEAF
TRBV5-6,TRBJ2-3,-,ASAGTYGTDTQY
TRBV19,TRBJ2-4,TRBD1,ASSTRQGRNIQY
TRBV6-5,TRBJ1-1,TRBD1,ASSRAGGSEAF
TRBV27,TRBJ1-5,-,ASSSRYLDSPNQPQH
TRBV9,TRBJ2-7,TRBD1,ASSQAGGGIYEQY
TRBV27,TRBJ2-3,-,ASSPSSASSTDTQY
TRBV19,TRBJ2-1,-,ASSTTRRDQSFYEQF
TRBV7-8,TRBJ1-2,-,ASSLGQYGYT
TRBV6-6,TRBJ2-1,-,ASGQFYNEQF
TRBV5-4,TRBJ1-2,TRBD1,ASSPPGQGFRSYT